The clone carrying this T cell receptor (beta chain) was counted ten times or more. The ends lost 4 bases at V and 3 bases at J; junction bases unmatched: 3. The germline V gene has CDR1 KGHDR and CDR2 SFDVKD. CDR3 length: 14 amino acids. These data come from a study of patients with pleural tuberculosis. TCRdb reprocessed the reads with MiXCR, giving one entry per CDR3 protein. The table records 45,000 to 60,000 distinct CDR3 sequences, about 7.3% of them present only once. This clonotype was obtained from a human donor with pleural tuberculosis. The V gene is TRBV24-1, the J gene TRBJ2-7; TRBD1 matches 9 bases. CDR3 nucleotides: TGTGCCACCAGTGACGGGACAGGGAACTACGAGCAGTACTTC. Translated: CATSDGTGNYEQYF.